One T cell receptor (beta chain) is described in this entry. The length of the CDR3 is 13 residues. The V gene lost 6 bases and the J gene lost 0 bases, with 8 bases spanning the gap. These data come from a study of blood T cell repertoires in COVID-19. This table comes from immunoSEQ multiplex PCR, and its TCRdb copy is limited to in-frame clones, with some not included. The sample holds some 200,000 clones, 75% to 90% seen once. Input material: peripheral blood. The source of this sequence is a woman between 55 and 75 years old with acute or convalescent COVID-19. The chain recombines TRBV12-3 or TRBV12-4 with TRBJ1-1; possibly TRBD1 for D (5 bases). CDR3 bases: TGTGCCAGCAGGGGGGGACTGAACACTGAAGCTTTCTTT. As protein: CASRGGLNTEAFF.